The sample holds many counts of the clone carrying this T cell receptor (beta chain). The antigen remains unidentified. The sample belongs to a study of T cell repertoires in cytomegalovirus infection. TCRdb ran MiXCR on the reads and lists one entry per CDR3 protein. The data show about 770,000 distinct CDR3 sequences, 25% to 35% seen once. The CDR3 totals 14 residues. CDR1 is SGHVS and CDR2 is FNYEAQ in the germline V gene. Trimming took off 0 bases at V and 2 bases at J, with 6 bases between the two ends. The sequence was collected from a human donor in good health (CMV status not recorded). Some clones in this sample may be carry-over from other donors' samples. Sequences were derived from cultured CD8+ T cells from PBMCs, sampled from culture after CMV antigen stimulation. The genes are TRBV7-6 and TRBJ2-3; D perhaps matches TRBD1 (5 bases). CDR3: CASSLAGPTDTQYF. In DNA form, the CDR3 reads TGTGCCAGCAGCTTAGCGGGGCCCACAGATACGCAGTATTTT.